A single sample gave rise to the 11 T cell receptor beta chains below, sequenced in a study of T cell responses to AZD1222 COVID-19 vaccine. The method was immunoSEQ multiplex PCR; TCRdb's version includes in-frame clones alone and lacks a portion of them. In the table there are 150,000 to 200,000 clones, approximately 90% of which are singletons. The source material was peripheral blood, sampled 28 days after the second AZD1222 dose. The receptors were gathered from an adult who received the AZD1222 COVID-19 vaccine.

The rearrangement links TRBV28 to TRBJ1-5; the D is unclear. Deletions cut 5 bases from V and 4 bases from J, with 12 bases between. Germline V CDR1 and CDR2: MDHEN, SYDVKM. The CDR3 totals 14 residues. CDR3 DNA sequence: TGTGCCAGCAGTACAACGACGGGTAATCAGCCCCAGCATTTT. This gives the protein CASSTTTGNQPQHF.

This chain joins TRBV29-1 and TRBJ2-1; D not resolved. This CDR3 has 12 amino acids. The V gene's germline CDR1 is SQVTM and CDR2 ANQGSEA. V lost 5 bases to trimming and J lost 4 bases, with 9 bases between them. The chain's CDR3 is CSVSVSYNEQFF. The CDR3, as DNA: TGCAGCGTTTCAGTCAGTTACAATGAGCAGTTCTTC.

This chain connects TRBV6-5 to TRBJ2-1, with 9 bases lining up with TRBD2. The CDR3 runs 14 residues. J gave up 4 bases and V 4 bases, and 2 bases lay outside the gene matches. The V gene's germline CDR1 is MNHEY and CDR2 SVGAGI. The CDR3 here is CASSLAGDYNEQFF. The CDR3 DNA sequence: TGTGCCAGCAGTTTAGCGGGGGATTACAATGAGCAGTTCTTC.

This sequence joins TRBV6-1 and TRBJ1-5, with 11 positions matching TRBD1. This CDR3 has 16 amino acids. Trimming cost V 2 bases and J 5 bases; bases outside gene matches: 5. The germline gives CDR1 MNHNS, CDR2 SASEGT. The CDR3 region is CASSERRGQGDQPQHF. CDR3 sequence (DNA): TGTGCCAGCAGTGAAAGGCGGGGACAGGGGGATCAGCCCCAGCATTTT.

The sample holds a few counts of this clone. The J gene is TRBJ2-7, the V gene TRBV15; 7 bases are shared with TRBD1. Losses at the gene ends were 3 bases for V and 0 bases for J; bases not matched to a gene: 8. CDR3 size: 16 residues. CDR1 LNHNV and CDR2 YYDKDF come from the germline V gene (reference sequence). DNA for the CDR3: TGTGCCACCAGCAGGGAAGGACAGGCCAACTCCTACGAGCAGTACTTC. The encoded protein is CATSREGQANSYEQYF.

The chain recombines TRBV23-1 with TRBJ1-1; 9 positions agree with TRBD1. TRBV23-1 is assigned to the ORF class and has an uncertain function. Trimming took 2 bases from V and 3 from J; bases not matched to a gene: 4. The CDR3 length is 15 residues. CDR3: CASSQRDREDTEAFF. CDR3 coding DNA: TGCGCCAGCAGTCAACGGGACAGGGAGGACACTGAAGCTTTCTTT.

V usage is TRBV7-9 and J usage is TRBJ2-7; D is perhaps TRBD1 (5 bases). Per germline, CDR1 SEHNR and CDR2 FQNEAQ (reference sequence). The CDR3 has 11 amino acids. V gave up 4 bases and J gave up 7 bases, with 8 bases separating them. The CDR3, as DNA: TGTGCCAGCAGCTCCAGGGCAGAGCAGTACTTC. This translates into CASSSRAEQYF. Variable domain in full (rest from reference TRBV7-9 and TRBJ2-7): DTGVSQNPRHKITKRGQNVTFRCDPISEHNRLYWYRQTLGQGPEFLTYFQNEAQLEKSRLLSDRFSAERPKGSFSTLEIQRTEQGDSAMYLCASSSRAEQYFGPGTRLTVT.

This clone was recorded once. The V call is TRBV7-2, the J call TRBJ1-1; D remains ambiguous. Germline V gene data show CDR1 as SGHTA and CDR2 as FQGNSA. The V and J ends lost 2 bases and 5 bases respectively, with 12 bases between them. The CDR3 covers 14 residues. The CDR3 DNA reads as TGTGCCAGCAGCTTAAGAAGGGTGGAGACTGAAGCTTTCTTT. Protein sequence: CASSLRRVETEAFF.

The V call is TRBV25-1, the J call TRBJ1-6, with 8 bases fitting TRBD1. V shed 1 base and J 10 bases; nucleotides not matched to a gene: 6. The CDR3 length is 15 residues. Per germline, CDR1 MGHDK and CDR2 SYGVNS. The CDR3 nucleotides are TGTGCCAGCAGTGAATTTCAGGGGGCTGGATCACCCCTCCACTTT. This gives the protein CASSEFQGAGSPLHF. The whole variable domain, filled in from reference TRBV25-1 and TRBJ1-6, reads EADIYQTPRYLVIGTGKKITLECSQTMGHDKMYWYQQDPGMELHLIHYSYGVNSTEKGDLSSESTVSRIRTEHFPLTLESARPSHTSQYLCASSEFQGAGSPLHFGNGTRLTVT.

The J gene is TRBJ1-1, the V gene TRBV18, with TRBD1 matching 8 bases. Germline CDR1 is KGHSH and CDR2 is LQKENI. This CDR3 region has 16 residues. Unmatched junction bases numbered 7, after V lost 1 base and J lost 3 bases. In nucleotides, the CDR3 is TGTGCCAGCTCACCACGACAGGGGAATGAGGACACTGAAGCTTTCTTT. Its protein is CASSPRQGNEDTEAFF.

This clone was detected only once. The chain couples TRBV4-3 to TRBJ1-4, with D maybe TRBD1 (6 bases). V was trimmed by 0 bases and J by 8 bases, leaving 13 bases between them. The length of the CDR3 is 15 residues. Germline CDR1 LGHNA, CDR2 YSLEER. CDR3 DNA: TGCGCCAGCAGCCAAGACGGGGGGCACTGGGAAAAACTGTTTTTT. The encoded protein is CASSQDGGHWEKLFF.